This T cell receptor (beta chain) was identified during a study of regulatory T cells in long-lasting Graves disease. This clonotype was seen more than once but under ten times. Germline V gives CDR1 SGHRS, CDR2 YFSETQ. The CDR3 loop spans 12 amino acids. V dropped 4 bases and J dropped 5 bases, with 9 bases sitting between them. The authors built TCR beta libraries using iRepertoire HTBI primers and Arm-PCR of CDR3 regions. TCRdb fed the multiplex PCR reads into MiXCR, producing one record per CDR3 protein. The sample contains roughly 510,000 distinct CDR3 sequences, roughly a sixth of which appear only once. The time point here: newly diagnosed GD, antithyroid drugs for less than 3 months. The TCR library was made from RNA extracted from PBMCs. These data also featured in a second study, about T cells in Graves' hyperthyroidism and ophthalmopathy. In that study: Most thyroid-expanded clonotypes above 0.001 were also found in blood. Ophthalmopathy and stable hyperthyroidism were separated by a 13 V-J model.

The clonotype comes from a man aged 18 to 35 with Graves disease. Sequenced material: peripheral blood mononuclear cells (PBMCs), taken at new diagnosis, from a patient treated with antithyroid drugs. The chain joins TRBV5-1 to TRBJ2-5; D not resolved. This CDR3 is CASSDRWETQYF. CDR3 DNA: TGCGCCAGCAGCGATCGTTGGGAGACCCAGTACTTC.